A single sample gave rise to the 21 T cell receptor beta chains below, sequenced in a study of T cell responses to AZD1222 COVID-19 vaccine. Sequenced by immunoSEQ multiplex PCR; TCRdb stores in-frame clones only, minus some. The sample lists about 61,000 clones; around 80% were seen once. The sequencing used peripheral blood, collected 28 days after the second AZD1222 dose. These TCRs come from an adult who received the AZD1222 COVID-19 vaccine.

The J gene is TRBJ2-5, the V gene TRBV2; D uncertain. This CDR3 region has 12 residues. Per the germline V gene, CDR1 is SNHLY and CDR2 is FYNNEI. The V end lost 2 bases, the J end lost 5 bases, and 6 bases lay between the germline ends. The CDR3 DNA reads TGTGCCAGCAGTGAATTTGTGGAGACCCAGTACTTC. Translated, it gives CASSEFVETQYF.

The chain is built from TRBV3-1 (or the pseudogene TRBV3-2) and TRBJ1-2; TRBD1 matches at 10 bases. V dropped 1 base and J dropped 5; count of bases not matched to a gene: 4. Germline CDR1 and CDR2: LGHDT and YNNKEL (reference sequence). This CDR3 region has 15 residues. The CDR3 region is CASSQGDRGRYGYTF. The CDR3 DNA reads as TGTGCCAGCAGCCAAGGAGACAGGGGGCGTTATGGCTACACCTTC.

The chain has TRBV3-1 (or the pseudogene TRBV3-2) and TRBJ1-2; D gene ambiguous. Germline V gives CDR1 LGHDT, CDR2 YNNKEL (reference sequence). Trimming cost V 0 bases and J 0 bases, with 11 bases left between them. The CDR3 spans 16 residues. Here the CDR3 reads CASSQEAWAANYGYTF. CDR3 bases: TGTGCCAGCAGCCAAGAGGCCTGGGCCGCTAACTATGGCTACACCTTC.

The chain joins TRBV19 to TRBJ2-2; D tentatively reads TRBD1 or TRBD2 (5 bases each). V dropped 3 bases and J dropped 6 bases, with 14 bases sitting between them. The CDR3 loop spans 15 amino acids. Per the germline V gene, CDR1 is LNHDA and CDR2 is SQIVND (reference sequence). CDR3 region: CASSIRQGESGELFF. The CDR3 region has the DNA TGTGCCAGTAGTATCCGCCAGGGAGAGTCCGGGGAGCTGTTTTTT.

The gene calls are TRBV3-1 (or the pseudogene TRBV3-2) and TRBJ1-1; D unclear. This CDR3 is 14 amino acids long. Germline loops: CDR1 LGHDT, CDR2 YNNKEL (reference sequence). The V end was cut by 5 bases, the J end by 1 base, with 11 bases between. The CDR3 DNA is TGTGCCAGCAGCATAGACGGCAAGAACACTGAAGCTTTCTTT. Translating it yields CASSIDGKNTEAFF.

This clone was observed a handful of times. The chain couples TRBV4-1 to TRBJ1-2; D might be TRBD1 (5 bases). V dropped 1 base and J dropped 1 base, with 16 bases sitting between them. There are 17 residues in the CDR3. Looked up from germline, CDR1 is MGHRA and CDR2 is YSYEKL. The CDR3 DNA is TGCGCCAGCAGCCAAGGTCTTATCTCAGGGTTTAACTATGGCTACACCTTC. Amino acid sequence: CASSQGLISGFNYGYTF.

The chain is built from TRBV10-1 and TRBJ1-5; 7 nucleotides match TRBD1. Germline values: CDR1 WNHNN, CDR2 SYGVQD (reference sequence). The CDR3 is 16 residues long. After removal of 9 bases from V and 0 bases from J, the junction contained 11 bases not matched to a gene. CDR3 sequence reads: CARGDSTYHSNQPQHF. DNA for the CDR3: TGCGCCAGGGGGGACAGCACCTACCATAGCAATCAGCCCCAGCATTTT.

The genes are TRBV6-7 and TRBJ2-7; 7 bases agree with TRBD1. TRBV6-7 is reported as an ORF; its role is uncertain. CDR3 size: 14 residues. Trimming took 5 bases from V and 4 from J; bases not matched to a gene: 8. The CDR3 here is CASSPTTGLYEQYF. Written as DNA, the CDR3 is TGTGCCAGCAGTCCGACGACAGGGTTGTACGAGCAGTACTTC.

This clone was seen a handful of times. CDR3 loop: CASSVRYWGDEQYF. The CDR3 DNA follows: TGTGCCAGCAGCGTACGTTATTGGGGGGACGAGCAGTACTTC. The chain recombines TRBV11-3 with TRBJ2-7; perhaps TRBD2 as D (6 bases). Germline CDR1 is SGHNT and CDR2 is YENEEA. This CDR3 is 14 amino acids long. Trimming removed 5 bases from V and 5 bases from J, with 16 bases in between.

This clone was detected once. The gene calls are TRBV28 and TRBJ2-6, with 7 bases identical to TRBD1. The CDR3 totals 17 residues. Per the germline V gene, CDR1 is MDHEN and CDR2 is SYDVKM. Trimming cost V 8 bases and J 0 bases; bases outside gene matches: 10. DNA for the CDR3: TGTGCCAGCGCCGGCGGACAGGTCCTCTCTGGGGCCAACGTCCTGACTTTC. This translates into CASAGGQVLSGANVLTF.

The J gene is TRBJ1-1, the V gene TRBV6-5; D perhaps matches TRBD1 (5 bases). The CDR3 is made up of 14 amino acids. Trimming shortened V by 6 bases and J by 1 base, and 12 bases separated the two germline ends. Per germline, CDR1 MNHEY and CDR2 SVGAGI. This chain's CDR3 is CASRPGRTNTEAFF. The CDR3 coding sequence is TGTGCCAGCAGGCCGGGACGGACGAACACTGAAGCTTTCTTT.

The chain recombines TRBV6-1 with TRBJ1-2, with 11 nucleotides matching TRBD1. J gave up 2 bases and V 5 bases, and 4 bases lay outside the gene matches. This CDR3 spans 15 amino acids. The germline CDR1 and CDR2 sequences are MNHNS and SASEGT. The CDR3 nucleotides read TGTGCCAGCAGTCAAGGGGACAGGGGGAACTATGGCTACACCTTC. Translation gives CASSQGDRGNYGYTF.

The sample holds a few counts of this clone. The chain recombines TRBV2 with TRBJ2-7; D uncertain. From germline, CDR1 is SNHLY and CDR2 FYNNEI. The CDR3 is 14 residues long. With 3 bases removed from V and 8 bases from J, the gap between germline ends came to 17 bases. DNA of the CDR3: TGTGCCAGCAGTGATGCCATAACCTGGTGGAAGCAGTACTTC. Residues: CASSDAITWWKQYF. Based on the CDR3 plus reference TRBV2 and TRBJ2-7, the full variable domain is EPEVTQTPSHQVTQMGQEVILRCVPISNHLYFYWYRQILGQKVEFLVSFYNNEISEKSEIFDDQFSVERPDGSNFTLKIRSTKLEDSAMYFCASSDAITWWKQYFGPGTRLTVT.

The gene calls are TRBV5-1 and TRBJ1-2; 8 positions agree with TRBD1. Germline CDR1 is SGHRS and CDR2 is YFSETQ. The CDR3 covers 14 residues. V shed 0 bases and J 5 bases; nucleotides not matched to a gene: 3. The CDR3 region has the DNA TGCGCCAGCAGCTTGGTTCAGGGGGCGTATGGCTACACCTTC. It codes for CASSLVQGAYGYTF.

This rearrangement joins TRBV2 to TRBJ2-1; 8 nucleotides align to TRBD1. V trimming: 6 bases; J trimming: 8 bases; junction bases outside the gene matches: 6. In germline, CDR1 is SNHLY, CDR2 FYNNEI. CDR3 length: 13 amino acids. As DNA, the CDR3 is TGTGCCAGCAGAGGACAGGGTGTCCATGAGCAGTTCTTC. Encoded protein: CASRGQGVHEQFF.

Only a few counts were recorded for this clone. The rearrangement joins TRBV30 to TRBJ2-7; TRBD1 or TRBD2 may be the D gene (5 bases each). V lost 0 bases, J lost 7 bases, and 13 bases lay in between. This CDR3 spans 13 amino acids. Germline CDR1 and CDR2: GTSNPN and SVGIG (reference sequence). The DNA of the CDR3 is TGTGCCTGGAGTGTAGGGCTGGGGGAAGAGCAGTACTTC. It translates to CAWSVGLGEEQYF.

The chain carries TRBV19 and TRBJ1-5, with D perhaps matching TRBD1 (6 bases). V was shortened by 6 bases and J by 2 bases, with 17 bases between the two germline ends. This CDR3 region has 16 residues. CDR1 and CDR2 from the germline V gene are LNHDA and SQIVND (reference sequence). The CDR3 DNA is TGTGCCAGTAGGCCGGACAGCCTGTTTGGCAATCAGCCCCAGCATTTT. Its translation is CASRPDSLFGNQPQHF.

The chain combines TRBV19 with TRBJ1-5, with a tentative D call TRBD1 (5 bases). Per germline, CDR1 LNHDA and CDR2 SQIVND (reference sequence). The V end was cut by 10 bases, the J end by 7 bases, with 14 bases between. CDR3 length equals 12 residues. The DNA for the CDR3 is TGTGCCACCGTTTCCGAGGGGCAGCCCCAGCATTTT. It specifies CATVSEGQPQHF.

V usage is TRBV19 and J usage is TRBJ2-7; no clear D. This CDR3 region has 15 residues. Germline V gene data show CDR1 as LNHDA and CDR2 as SQIVND (reference sequence). The V end was cut by 1 base, the J end by 0 bases, with 10 bases between. The CDR3, as DNA: TGTGCCAGTAGTATAGCTCATCTGAGCTCCTACGAGCAGTACTTC. It is translated as CASSIAHLSSYEQYF.

The chain couples TRBV11-2 to TRBJ2-2; 7 bases line up with TRBD1. The germline V gene has CDR1 SGHAT and CDR2 FQNNGV. J was trimmed by 7 bases and V by 2 bases; bases with no gene match: 19. This CDR3 is 19 amino acids long. CDR3 residues: CASSLRRFGQAQGIGELFF. CDR3 coding DNA: TGTGCCAGCAGCTTACGTCGGTTCGGACAGGCCCAGGGAATCGGGGAGCTGTTTTTT.

This rearrangement joins TRBV19 to TRBJ1-5; no firm D call. Germline-derived CDR1 and CDR2 are LNHDA and SQIVND (reference sequence). This CDR3 is built from 15 residues. Trimming shortened V by 4 bases and J by 1 base, and 11 bases separated the two germline ends. The CDR3 nucleotides are TGTGCCAGTAGTACCGTCGGAACGAGCAATCAGCCCCAGCATTTT. Its translation: CASSTVGTSNQPQHF.